The T cell receptor beta chain under discussion was sequenced for a study of OX40 agonist ivuxolimab in advanced cancers. Across the whole study: Patients enrolled in dose escalation were diagnosed with hepatocellular carcinoma, melanoma, renal cell or head and neck cancer. Participants could have had prior anti-PD-1, anti-PD-L1 or anti-CTLA-4 therapy, and approximately 40% had some. The study reported partial responses in three patients: one hepatocellular carcinoma, two cutaneous melanoma. Study-wide points: Averaged across samples, CD8+ T cells carried more expanded clones than CD4+ did.

Data came from immunoSEQ multiplex PCR; TCRdb stores just in-frame clones and leaves some out. This table holds around 77,000 clones, over 75% found once. As for this clone: What it recognizes is unknown.

The CDR3 loop spans 12 amino acids. Germline V gives CDR1 SGHAT, CDR2 FQDESV (reference sequence). The V end was cut by 8 bases, the J end by 8 bases, with 14 bases between. This chain uses TRBV11-1 with TRBJ2-3; D is perhaps TRBD1 (6 bases). This specimen consisted of CD4+ or CD8+ T cells sorted from blood, obtained in a trial of the OX40 agonist ivuxolimab. The source is an adult with an advanced solid tumor such as melanoma, head and neck, liver or kidney cancer. The CDR3 here is CASGKSRGTQYF. The CDR3 DNA is TGTGCCAGCGGCAAATCCAGGGGTACGCAGTATTTT.